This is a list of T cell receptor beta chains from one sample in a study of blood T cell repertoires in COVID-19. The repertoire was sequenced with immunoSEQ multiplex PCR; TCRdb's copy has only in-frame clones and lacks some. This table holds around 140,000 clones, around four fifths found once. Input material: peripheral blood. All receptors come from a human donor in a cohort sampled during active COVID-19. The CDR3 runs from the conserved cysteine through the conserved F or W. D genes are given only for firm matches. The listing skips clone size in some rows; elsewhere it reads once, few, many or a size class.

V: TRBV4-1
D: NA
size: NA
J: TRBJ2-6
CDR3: CASKQALTHTGANVLTF
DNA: TGCGCCAGCAAGCAAGCGTTAACCCACACTGGGGCCAACGTCCTGACTTTC

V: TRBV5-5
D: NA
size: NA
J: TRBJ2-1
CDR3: CASSLGQTYNEQFF
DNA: TGTGCCAGCAGCTTGGGACAGACATACAATGAGCAGTTCTTC

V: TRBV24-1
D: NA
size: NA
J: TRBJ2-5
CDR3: CATSDFSTTRVGQETQYF
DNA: TGTGCCACCAGTGATTTCTCCACAACTAGAGTGGGCCAAGAGACCCAGTACTTC

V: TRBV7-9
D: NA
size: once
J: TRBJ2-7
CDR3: CASSLATIAYEQYF
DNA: TGTGCCAGCAGCTTAGCGACTATAGCCTACGAGCAGTACTTC

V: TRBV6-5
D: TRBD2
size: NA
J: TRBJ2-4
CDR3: CASSYGGGGRDIQYF
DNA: TGTGCCAGCAGTTACGGTGGGGGGGGGAGAGACATTCAGTACTTC

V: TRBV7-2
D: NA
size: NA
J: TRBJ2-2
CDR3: CASSSQGVGRTTGELFF
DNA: TGTGCCAGCAGCTCCCAGGGCGTCGGTCGAACCACCGGGGAGCTGTTTTTT

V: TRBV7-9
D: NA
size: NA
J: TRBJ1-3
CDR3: CASSQIRGTNSGNTIYF
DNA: TGTGCCAGCAGCCAAATAAGAGGGACAAACTCTGGAAACACCATATATTTT

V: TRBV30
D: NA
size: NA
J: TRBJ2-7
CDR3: CAWSAIRDSYSYEQYF
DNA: TGTGCCTGGAGTGCGATCCGGGACTCCTATTCCTACGAGCAGTACTTC

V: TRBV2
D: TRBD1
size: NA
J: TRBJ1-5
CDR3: CASSELNRGPNQPQHF
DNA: TGTGCCAGCAGTGAACTTAATAGGGGGCCGAATCAGCCCCAGCATTTT

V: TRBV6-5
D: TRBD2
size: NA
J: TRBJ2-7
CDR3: CASSYLVGGTPYEQYF
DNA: TGTGCCAGCAGTTACTTGGTCGGGGGGACGCCGTACGAGCAGTACTTC

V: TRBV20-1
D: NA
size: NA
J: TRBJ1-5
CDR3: CSLQLNQPQHF
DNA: TGCAGCCTACAGCTTAATCAGCCCCAGCATTTT

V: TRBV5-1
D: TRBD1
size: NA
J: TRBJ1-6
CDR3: CASSLAGDRALSPLHF
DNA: TGCGCCAGCAGCTTGGCAGGTGACAGGGCGTTATCACCCCTCCACTTT

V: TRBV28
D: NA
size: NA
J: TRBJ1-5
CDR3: CASRQSVNQPQHF
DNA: TGTGCCAGCAGACAGTCCGTCAATCAGCCCCAGCATTTT

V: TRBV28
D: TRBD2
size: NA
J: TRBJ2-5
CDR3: CASSPAGGFQETQYF
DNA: TGTGCCAGCAGCCCAGCGGGAGGTTTTCAAGAGACCCAGTACTTC